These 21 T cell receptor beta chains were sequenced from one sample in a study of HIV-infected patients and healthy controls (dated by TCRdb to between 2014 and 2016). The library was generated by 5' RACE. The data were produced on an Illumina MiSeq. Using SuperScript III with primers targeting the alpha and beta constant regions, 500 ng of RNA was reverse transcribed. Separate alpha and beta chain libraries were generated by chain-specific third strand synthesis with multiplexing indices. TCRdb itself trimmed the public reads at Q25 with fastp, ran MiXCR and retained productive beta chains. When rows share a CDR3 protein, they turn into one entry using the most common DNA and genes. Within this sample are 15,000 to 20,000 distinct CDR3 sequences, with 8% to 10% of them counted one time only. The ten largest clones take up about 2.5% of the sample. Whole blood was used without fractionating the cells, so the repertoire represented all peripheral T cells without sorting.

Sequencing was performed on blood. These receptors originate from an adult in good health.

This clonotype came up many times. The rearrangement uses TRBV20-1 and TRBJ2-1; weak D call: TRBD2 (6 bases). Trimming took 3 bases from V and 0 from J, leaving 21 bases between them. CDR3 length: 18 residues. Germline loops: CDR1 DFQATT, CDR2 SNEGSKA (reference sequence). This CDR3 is CSASPPRGGVISYNEQFF. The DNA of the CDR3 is TGCAGTGCTAGTCCCCCGAGGGGCGGGGTAATCTCCTACAATGAGCAGTTCTTC.

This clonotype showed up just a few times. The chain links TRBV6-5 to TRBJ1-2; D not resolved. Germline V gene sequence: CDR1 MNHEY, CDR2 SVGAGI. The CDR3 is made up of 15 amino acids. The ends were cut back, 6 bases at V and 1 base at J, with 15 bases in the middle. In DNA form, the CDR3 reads TGTGCCAGCAGCCTCCATTTCGCGGATAACTATGGCTACACCTTC. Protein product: CASSLHFADNYGYTF.

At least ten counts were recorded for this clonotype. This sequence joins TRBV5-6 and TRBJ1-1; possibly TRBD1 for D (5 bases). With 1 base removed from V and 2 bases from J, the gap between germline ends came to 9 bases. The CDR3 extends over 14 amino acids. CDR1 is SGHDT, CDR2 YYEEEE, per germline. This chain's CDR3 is CASSLTGLNTEAFF. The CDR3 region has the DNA TGTGCCAGCAGCTTGACAGGACTCAACACTGAAGCTTTCTTT. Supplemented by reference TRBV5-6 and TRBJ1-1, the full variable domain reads DAGVTQSPTHLIKTRGQQVTLRCSPKSGHDTVSWYQQALGQGPQFIFQYYEEEERQRGNFPDRFSGHQFPNYSSELNVNALLLGDSALYLCASSLTGLNTEAFFGQGTRLTVV.

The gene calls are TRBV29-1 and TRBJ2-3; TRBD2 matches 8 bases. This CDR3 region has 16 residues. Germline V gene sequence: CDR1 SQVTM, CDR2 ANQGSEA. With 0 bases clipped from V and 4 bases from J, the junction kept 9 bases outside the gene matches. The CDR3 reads CSVEDRAGGQSDTQYF. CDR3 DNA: TGCAGCGTTGAAGATCGCGCGGGAGGACAGTCAGATACGCAGTATTTT.

The DNA for the CDR3 is TGCAGTGCTAGACCTGGACTAGCGGGGGGGCTAACAGATACGCAGTATTTT. Amino acid sequence: CSARPGLAGGLTDTQYF. V usage is TRBV20-1 and J usage is TRBJ2-3; 15 bases are shared with TRBD2. Germline lookup yields CDR1 DFQATT and CDR2 SNEGSKA (reference sequence). The CDR3 sequence is 17 residues long. Trimming cost V 2 bases and J 3 bases; bases outside gene matches: 6.

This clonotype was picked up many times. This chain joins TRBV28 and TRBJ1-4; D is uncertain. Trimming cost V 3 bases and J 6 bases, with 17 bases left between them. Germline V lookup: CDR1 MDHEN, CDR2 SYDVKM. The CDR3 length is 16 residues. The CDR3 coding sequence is TGTGCCAGCAGTTTCCCGAAGGCTGTTGGAGATGAAAAACTGTTTTTT. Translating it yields CASSFPKAVGDEKLFF. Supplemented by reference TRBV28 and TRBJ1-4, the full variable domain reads DVKVTQSSRYLVKRTGEKVFLECVQDMDHENMFWYRQDPGLGLRLIYFSYDVKMKEKGDIPEGYSVSREKKERFSLILESASTNQTSMYLCASSFPKAVGDEKLFFGSGTQLSVL.

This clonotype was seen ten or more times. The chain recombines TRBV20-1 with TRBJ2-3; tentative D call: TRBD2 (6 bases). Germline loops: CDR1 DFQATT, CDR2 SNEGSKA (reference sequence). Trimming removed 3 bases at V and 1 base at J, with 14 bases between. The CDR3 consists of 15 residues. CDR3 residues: CSASDPSVRTDTQYF. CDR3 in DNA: TGCAGTGCTAGTGACCCTAGCGTTCGCACAGATACGCAGTATTTT.

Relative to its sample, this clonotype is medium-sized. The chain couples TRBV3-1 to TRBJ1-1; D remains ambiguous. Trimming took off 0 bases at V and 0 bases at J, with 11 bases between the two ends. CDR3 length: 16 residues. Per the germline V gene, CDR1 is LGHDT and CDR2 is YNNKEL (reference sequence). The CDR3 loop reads CASSQDLGEVNTEAFF. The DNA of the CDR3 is TGTGCCAGCAGCCAAGATCTAGGAGAAGTGAACACTGAAGCTTTCTTT.

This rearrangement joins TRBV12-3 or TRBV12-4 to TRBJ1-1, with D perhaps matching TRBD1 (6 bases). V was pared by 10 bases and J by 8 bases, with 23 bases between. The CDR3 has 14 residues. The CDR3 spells CAIERGAGEEEAFF. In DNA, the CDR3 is TGTGCCATCGAGCGGGGGGCGGGGGAGGAGGAAGCTTTCTTT.

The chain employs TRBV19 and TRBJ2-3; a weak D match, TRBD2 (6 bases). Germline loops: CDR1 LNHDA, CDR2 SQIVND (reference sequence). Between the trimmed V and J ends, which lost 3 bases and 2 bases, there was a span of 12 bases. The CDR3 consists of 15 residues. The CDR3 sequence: CASSIAGTDTDTQYF. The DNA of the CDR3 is TGTGCCAGTAGTATTGCGGGGACGGACACAGATACGCAGTATTTT. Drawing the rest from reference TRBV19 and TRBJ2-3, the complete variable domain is DGGITQSPKYLFRKEGQNVTLSCEQNLNHDAMYWYRQDPGQGLRLIYYSQIVNDFQKGDIAEGYSVSREKKESFPLTVTSAQKNPTAFYLCASSIAGTDTDTQYFGPGTRLTVL.

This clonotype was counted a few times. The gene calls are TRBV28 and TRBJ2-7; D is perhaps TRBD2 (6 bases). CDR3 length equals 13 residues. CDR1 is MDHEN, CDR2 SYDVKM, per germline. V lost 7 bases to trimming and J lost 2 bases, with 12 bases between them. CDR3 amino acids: CASNVGRPYEQYF. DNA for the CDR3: TGTGCCAGCAACGTGGGGAGGCCCTACGAGCAGTACTTC.

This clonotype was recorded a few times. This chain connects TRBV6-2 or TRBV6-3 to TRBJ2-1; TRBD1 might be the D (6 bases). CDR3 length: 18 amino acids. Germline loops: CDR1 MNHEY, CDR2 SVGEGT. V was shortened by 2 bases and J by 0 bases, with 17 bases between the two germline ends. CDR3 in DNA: TGTGCCAGCAGTTACCCCTCTAAAGGACAGAGCTCCTACAATGAGCAGTTCTTC. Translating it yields CASSYPSKGQSSYNEQFF.

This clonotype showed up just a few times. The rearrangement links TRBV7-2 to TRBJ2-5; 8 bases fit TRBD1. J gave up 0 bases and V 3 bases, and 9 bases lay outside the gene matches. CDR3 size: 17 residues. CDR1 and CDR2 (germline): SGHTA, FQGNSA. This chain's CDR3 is CASSFVLTGGDQETQYF. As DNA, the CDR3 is TGTGCCAGCAGCTTTGTTTTAACAGGGGGAGACCAAGAGACCCAGTACTTC.

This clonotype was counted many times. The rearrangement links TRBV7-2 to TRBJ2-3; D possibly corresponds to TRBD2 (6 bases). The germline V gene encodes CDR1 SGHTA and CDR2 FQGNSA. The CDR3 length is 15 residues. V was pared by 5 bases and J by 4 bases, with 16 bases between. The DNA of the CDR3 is TGTGCCAGCAGCCAAGTCAGGGCGGGACCAGATACGCAGTATTTT. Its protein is CASSQVRAGPDTQYF.

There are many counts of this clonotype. CDR3 in DNA: TGTGCCAGCAGTTACTCTAAATCCGGGAAAAACATTCAGTACTTC. Translated: CASSYSKSGKNIQYF. The chain recombines TRBV6-2 or TRBV6-3 with TRBJ2-4; D ambiguous. CDR1 is MNHEY, CDR2 SVGEGT, per germline. V was clipped by 0 bases and J by 4 bases, with 10 bases between them. The CDR3 consists of 15 residues.

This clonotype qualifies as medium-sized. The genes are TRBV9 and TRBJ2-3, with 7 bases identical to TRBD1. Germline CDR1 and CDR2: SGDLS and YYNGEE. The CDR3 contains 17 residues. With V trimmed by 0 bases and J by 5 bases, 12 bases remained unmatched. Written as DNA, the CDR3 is TGTGCCAGCAGCGTAGAAGGGGGCGCTTTTTTAATAGATACGCAGTATTTT. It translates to CASSVEGGAFLIDTQYF.

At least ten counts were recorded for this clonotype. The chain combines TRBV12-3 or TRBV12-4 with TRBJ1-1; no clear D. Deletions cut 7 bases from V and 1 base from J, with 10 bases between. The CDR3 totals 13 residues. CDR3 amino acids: CASILARNTEAFF. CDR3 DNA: TGTGCCAGCATCCTGGCTAGGAACACTGAAGCTTTCTTT.

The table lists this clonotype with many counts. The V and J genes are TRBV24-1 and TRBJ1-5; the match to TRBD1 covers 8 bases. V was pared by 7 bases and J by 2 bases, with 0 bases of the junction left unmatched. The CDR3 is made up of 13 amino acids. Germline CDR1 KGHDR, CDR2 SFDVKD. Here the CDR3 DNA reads TGTGCCACCAGACAGGGGGGCAATCAGCCCCAGCATTTT. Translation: CATRQGGNQPQHF.

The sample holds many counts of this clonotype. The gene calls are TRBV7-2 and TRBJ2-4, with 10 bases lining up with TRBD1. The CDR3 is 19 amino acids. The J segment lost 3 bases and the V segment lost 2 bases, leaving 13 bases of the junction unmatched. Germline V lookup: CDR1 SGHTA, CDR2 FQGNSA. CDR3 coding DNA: TGTGCCAGCAGCTTACCCAGGACAGGGGGAATTGGTGACAAAAACATTCAGTACTTC. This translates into CASSLPRTGGIGDKNIQYF.

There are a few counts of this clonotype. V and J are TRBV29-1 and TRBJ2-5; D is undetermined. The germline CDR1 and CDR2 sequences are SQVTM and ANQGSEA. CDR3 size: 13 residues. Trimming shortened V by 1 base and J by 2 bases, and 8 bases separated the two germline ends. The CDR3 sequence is CSVEAFRQETQYF. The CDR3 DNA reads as TGCAGCGTTGAAGCCTTCAGACAAGAGACCCAGTACTTC.

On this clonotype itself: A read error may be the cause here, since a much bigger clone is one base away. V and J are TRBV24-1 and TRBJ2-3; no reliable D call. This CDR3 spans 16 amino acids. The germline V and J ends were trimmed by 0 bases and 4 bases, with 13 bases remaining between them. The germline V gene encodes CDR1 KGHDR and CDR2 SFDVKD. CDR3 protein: CATSDLLATSPDTQYF. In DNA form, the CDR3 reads TGTGCCACCAGTGATTTGCTGGCGACAAGCCCAGATACGCAGTATTTT.